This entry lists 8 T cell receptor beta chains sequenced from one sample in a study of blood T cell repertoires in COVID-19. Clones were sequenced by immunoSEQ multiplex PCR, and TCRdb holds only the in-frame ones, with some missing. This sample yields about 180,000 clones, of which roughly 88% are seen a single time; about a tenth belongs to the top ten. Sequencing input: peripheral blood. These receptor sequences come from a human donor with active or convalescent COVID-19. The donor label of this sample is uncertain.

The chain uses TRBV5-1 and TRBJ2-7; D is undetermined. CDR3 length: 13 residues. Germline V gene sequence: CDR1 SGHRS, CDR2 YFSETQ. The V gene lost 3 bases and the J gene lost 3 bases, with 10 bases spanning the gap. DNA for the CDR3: TGCGCCAGCAGCTCGCTAACGGGCTACGAGCAGTACTTC. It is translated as CASSSLTGYEQYF.

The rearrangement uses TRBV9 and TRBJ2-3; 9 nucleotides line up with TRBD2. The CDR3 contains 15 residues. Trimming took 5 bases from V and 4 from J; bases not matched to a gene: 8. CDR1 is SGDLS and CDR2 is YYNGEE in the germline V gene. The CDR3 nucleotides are TGTGCCAGCAGGGCGGCGGGAGGGCCCGCAGATACGCAGTATTTT. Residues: CASRAAGGPADTQYF.

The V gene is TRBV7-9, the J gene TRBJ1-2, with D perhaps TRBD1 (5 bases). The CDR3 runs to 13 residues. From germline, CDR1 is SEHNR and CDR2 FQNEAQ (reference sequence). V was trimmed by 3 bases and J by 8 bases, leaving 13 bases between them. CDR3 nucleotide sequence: TGTGCCAGCAGCTTCGGCAGGGTCTTGGGCTACACCTTC. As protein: CASSFGRVLGYTF.

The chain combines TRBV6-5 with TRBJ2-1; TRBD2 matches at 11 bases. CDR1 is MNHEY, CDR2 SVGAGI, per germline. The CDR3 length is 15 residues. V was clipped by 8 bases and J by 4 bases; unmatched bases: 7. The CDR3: CASERSGGAYNEQFF. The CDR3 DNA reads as TGTGCCAGCGAACGTAGCGGGGGGGCTTACAATGAGCAGTTCTTC.

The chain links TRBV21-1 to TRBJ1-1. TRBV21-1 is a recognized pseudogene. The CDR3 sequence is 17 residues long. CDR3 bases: TGTGCCAGCAGCAAAGATGGCGGGGTGGTAGAGCACACTGAAGCTTTCTTT. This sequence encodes CASSKDGGVVEHTEAFF.

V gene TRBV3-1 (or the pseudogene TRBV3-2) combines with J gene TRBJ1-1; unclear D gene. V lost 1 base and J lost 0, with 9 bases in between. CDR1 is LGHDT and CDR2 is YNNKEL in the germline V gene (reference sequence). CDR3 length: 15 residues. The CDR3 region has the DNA TGTGCCAGCAGCCAAGGGACGGGAATGAACACTGAAGCTTTCTTT. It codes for CASSQGTGMNTEAFF.

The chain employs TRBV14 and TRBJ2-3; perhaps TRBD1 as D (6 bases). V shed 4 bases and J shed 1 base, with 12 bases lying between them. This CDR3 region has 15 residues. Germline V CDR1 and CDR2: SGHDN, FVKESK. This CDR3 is CASSPGQPRTDTQYF. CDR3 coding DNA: TGTGCCAGCAGCCCGGGACAACCCCGCACAGATACGCAGTATTTT. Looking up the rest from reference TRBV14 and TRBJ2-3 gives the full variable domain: EAGVTQFPSHSVIEKGQTVTLRCDPISGHDNLYWYRRVMGKEIKFLLHFVKESKQDESGMPNNRFLAERTGGTYSTLKVQPAELEDSGVYFCASSPGQPRTDTQYFGPGTRLTVL.

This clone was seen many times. The chain's CDR3 is CASSSYPQGSGGNSPLHF. The CDR3, as DNA: TGTGCCAGCAGCTCATACCCGCAGGGGTCAGGGGGTAATTCACCCCTCCACTTT. The chain has TRBV11-2 and TRBJ1-6; 7 nucleotides line up with TRBD1. CDR1 is SGHAT and CDR2 is FQNNGV in the germline V gene. Losses at the gene ends were 4 bases for V and 6 bases for J; bases not matched to a gene: 15. The CDR3 sequence is 18 residues long.